A selection of T cell receptor beta chains follows, all from one sample in a study of CD8 T cells in ankylosing spondylitis. TCRdb analysed the 5' RACE reads with MiXCR anew, one entry per CDR3 protein. The data contain around 770,000 distinct CDR3 sequences, around 11% of them singletons. The sequencing sample was made of blood, either unsorted or a sorted T cell fraction (not recorded which). Receptors originate from a male donor with ankylosing spondylitis. Both conserved end residues are part of each CDR3. Fields, in order: CDR3 length, D gene, clone size, J gene, V gene, CDR3 protein, CDR3 DNA. A D gene is named only where the DNA matches it firmly. The size of a clone is reported for some rows only, either as once, few or many, or as a class for expanded clones.

>16|TRBD2|few|TRBJ2-1|TRBV7-8
CASSLLTGGAYNEQFF
TGTGCCAGCAGCTTATTGACGGGAGGGGCTTACAATGAGCAGTTCTTC
>15|TRBD2|few|TRBJ2-5|TRBV20-1
CSARDPRTSAETQYF
TGCAGTGCTAGAGATCCCCGGACTAGCGCGGAGACCCAGTACTTC
>15|TRBD1|.|TRBJ2-7|TRBV4-3
CASSQGTGGIFEQYF
TGCGCCAGCAGCCAAGGGACAGGCGGAATATTCGAGCAGTACTTC
>14|TRBD2|many|TRBJ2-3|TRBV7-2
CASSRGGRTDTQYF
TGTGCCAGCAGCCGGGGGGGGAGGACAGATACGCAGTATTTT
>13|TRBD2|many|TRBJ2-3|TRBV20-1
CSAGGGLTDTQYF
TGCAGTGCTGGCGGGGGGCTCACAGATACGCAGTATTTT
>13|TRBD2|few|TRBJ2-5|TRBV20-1
CSAPAGGWETQYF
TGCAGTGCCCCAGCGGGGGGTTGGGAGACCCAGTACTTC
>11|.|few|TRBJ1-2|TRBV4-3
CASGQPGGYTF
TGCGCCAGCGGACAGCCCGGTGGCTACACCTTC
>16|.|few|TRBJ2-1|TRBV7-9
CASSLGPKSSYNEQFF
TGTGCCAGCAGCTTAGGGCCCAAAAGCTCCTACAATGAGCAGTTCTTC
>16|TRBD2|.|TRBJ2-3|TRBV28
CASSLMGLAGTDTQYF
TGTGCCAGCAGTTTAATGGGACTAGCTGGTACAGATACGCAGTATTTT
>14|.|many|TRBJ2-1|TRBV7-6
CASSRDLDYNEQFF
TGTGCCAGCAGCCGGGACTTAGACTACAATGAGCAGTTCTTC
>15|.|.|TRBJ2-1|TRBV9
CASSPRERAGNEQFF
TGTGCCAGCAGCCCGCGGGAAAGGGCGGGAAATGAGCAGTTCTTC
>11|.|.|TRBJ2-7|TRBV20-1
CSASPPYEQYF
TGCAGTGCCTCCCCCCCCTACGAGCAGTACTTC
>17|TRBD2|.|TRBJ2-1|TRBV7-2
CASSLRRAGLRFSEQFF
TGTGCCAGCAGCTTAAGGAGAGCGGGACTCCGATTCAGTGAGCAGTTCTTC
>14|.|.|TRBJ2-3|TRBV20-1
CSASQGGKTDTQYF
TGCAGTGCTAGTCAAGGCGGGAAGACAGATACGCAGTATTTT
>16|TRBD1|few|TRBJ2-1|TRBV7-2
CASSVTGQGPYNEQFF
TGTGCCAGCAGCGTTACGGGACAGGGTCCCTACAATGAGCAGTTCTTC
>14|TRBD2|.|TRBJ2-1|TRBV5-6
CASSSLAAYNEQFF
TGTGCCAGCAGCTCCCTAGCGGCCTACAATGAGCAGTTCTTC
>15|TRBD2|.|TRBJ2-5|TRBV7-2
CASSLVSGVQETQYF
TGTGCCAGCAGCTTAGTTAGCGGGGTCCAAGAGACCCAGTACTTC
>18|TRBD2|.|TRBJ2-5|TRBV7-7
CASSLFRTSGSAQETQYF
TGTGCTAGCAGCTTATTCCGGACTAGCGGGAGTGCCCAAGAGACCCAGTACTTC
>14|TRBD1|.|TRBJ2-3|TRBV5-1
CASSSGQSRDTQYF
TGCGCCAGCAGCTCGGGACAGAGTAGGGATACGCAGTATTTT
>12|.|few|TRBJ1-5|TRBV20-1
CSARAFNQPQHF
TGCAGTGCTAGAGCGTTTAATCAGCCCCAGCATTTT
>13|.|.|TRBJ2-1|TRBV20-1
CSASGGTQDEQFF
TGCAGTGCTAGCGGAGGTACCCAGGATGAGCAGTTCTTC
>15|.|few|TRBJ1-1|TRBV12-3/TRBV12-4
CASSFYGGDSTEAFF
TGTGCCAGCAGTTTTTATGGAGGGGATTCCACTGAAGCTTTCTTT
>13|.|many|TRBJ2-1|TRBV4-3
CASSQDLADEQFF
TGCGCCAGCAGCCAAGACCTAGCTGATGAGCAGTTCTTC
>16|.|few|TRBJ2-6|TRBV20-1
CSARATGYSGANVLTF
TGCAGTGCTAGAGCCACAGGGTACTCTGGGGCCAACGTCCTGACTTTC
>12|.|.|TRBJ1-2|TRBV7-2
CASSLPGRGYTF
TGTGCCAGCAGCTTACCAGGGAGAGGCTACACCTTC
>15|TRBD2|.|TRBJ2-7|TRBV7-2
CASSLSRGGPYEQYF
TGTGCCAGCAGCTTATCGCGCGGGGGGCCCTACGAGCAGTACTTC
>17|.|.|TRBJ2-1|TRBV3-1
CASSQDTGWSSYNEQFF
TGTGCCAGCAGCCAAGATACAGGTTGGAGCTCCTACAATGAGCAGTTCTTC
>11|.|many|TRBJ1-5|TRBV12-3/TRBV12-4
CASSFGQPQHF
TGTGCCAGCAGTTTTGGCCAGCCCCAGCATTTT
>14|.|.|TRBJ1-1|TRBV5-1
CASRLQGGHTEAFF
TGCGCCAGCAGACTACAGGGAGGGCACACTGAAGCTTTCTTT